The 16 T cell receptor beta chains presented below share a single source sample, sequenced in a study of regulatory T cells in long-lasting Graves disease. Time point meaning: newly diagnosed GD, antithyroid drugs for less than 3 months. Isolated PBMC RNA provided the starting material for the TCR library. Arm-PCR with iRepertoire HTBI primers amplified the CDR3 regions for these TCR beta libraries. Each CDR3 protein is one row after TCRdb ran MiXCR on the multiplex PCR reads. The table shows about 420,000 distinct CDR3 sequences, with around 15% occurring only once. The same specimen was also included in a second study, on T cells in Graves' hyperthyroidism and ophthalmopathy.

The sequencing used peripheral blood mononuclear cells (PBMCs), collected at new diagnosis, from a patient treated with antithyroid drugs. The receptors shown here come from a woman aged 18 to 35 with Graves disease.

This clonotype was counted many times. This CDR3 reads CASSQESLDQVGDTEAFF. CDR3 DNA sequence: TGTGCCAGCAGCCAAGAAAGCCTCGACCAGGTGGGGGACACTGAAGCTTTCTTT. The chain links TRBV3-1 to TRBJ1-1, with D perhaps matching TRBD1 (5 bases). Germline V gene lookup returns CDR1 LGHDT and CDR2 YNNKEL (reference sequence). Trimming left V 0 bases short and J 3 bases short, with 20 bases between. The CDR3 totals 18 residues.

Details on this clonotype: Being one base from a much bigger clone, this may be a read error. In DNA form, the CDR3 reads TGCGCCAGCAGCTTGGAGTCTAGCGGGAGCCCCTCCTACAATGAGCAGTACTTC. Translating gives CASSLESSGSPSYNEQYF. The chain carries TRBV7-9 and TRBJ2-5, with 10 bases fitting TRBD2. The CDR3 totals 18 residues. Germline CDR1 and CDR2: SEHNR and FQNEAQ (reference sequence). Variable domain in full (rest from reference TRBV7-9 and TRBJ2-5): DTGVSQNPRHKITKRGQNVTFRCDPISEHNRLYWYRQTLGQGPEFLTYFQNEAQLEKSRLLSDRFSAERPKGSFSTLEIQRTEQGDSAMYLCASSLESSGSPSYNEQYFGPGTRLLVL.

The V call is TRBV15, the J call TRBJ1-1; 7 bases agree with TRBD1. After removal of 0 bases from V and 1 base from J, the junction contained 2 bases not matched to a gene. The CDR3 totals 15 residues. Germline V gene data show CDR1 as LNHNV and CDR2 as YYDKDF (reference sequence). CDR3 region: CATSREGQRNTEAFF. Here the CDR3 DNA reads TGTGCCACCAGCAGAGAGGGACAGAGGAACACTGAAGCTTTCTTT.

This clonotype was recorded many times. This chain joins TRBV6-1 and TRBJ2-5; a possible D gene is TRBD2 (7 bases). CDR3 length: 13 residues. The germline V gene has CDR1 MNHNS and CDR2 SASEGT. The V gene lost 6 bases and the J gene lost 4 bases, with 12 bases spanning the gap. The CDR3 spells CASRREGGETQYF. In DNA form, the CDR3 reads TGTGCCAGCAGGAGGGAGGGGGGAGAGACCCAGTACTTC.

This clonotype came up a few times. The genes are TRBV6-1 and TRBJ2-1; 9 nucleotides agree with TRBD2. The CDR3 sequence is 14 residues long. V shed 2 bases and J 13 bases; nucleotides not matched to a gene: 9. Germline-derived CDR1 and CDR2 are MNHNS and SASEGT. The CDR3 spells CASSESKTSGGQFF. The DNA of the CDR3 is TGTGCCAGCAGTGAATCGAAGACTAGCGGAGGACAGTTCTTC.

The sample holds many counts of this clonotype. V usage is TRBV28 and J usage is TRBJ2-1; the match to TRBD2 covers 14 bases. The length of the CDR3 is 17 residues. Looked up from germline, CDR1 is MDHEN and CDR2 is SYDVKM. V lost 3 bases, J lost 3 bases, and 4 bases stayed unmatched. The DNA for the CDR3 is TGTGCCAGCAGTTTGACTAGCGGGAGGGAGTACTACAATGAGCAGTTCTTC. Amino acids: CASSLTSGREYYNEQFF.

A remark on this clonotype: A much larger clone sits a single nucleotide away, making a read error possible. The V and J genes are TRBV2 and TRBJ2-1; the D is unclear. Trimming left V 1 base short and J 9 bases short, with 10 bases between. CDR3 length: 13 amino acids. The germline V gene has CDR1 SNHLY and CDR2 FYNNEI. CDR3 DNA sequence: TGTGCCAGCAGTGAAGGCCTGGTGTTTGAGCAGTTCTTC. The encoded protein is CASSEGLVFEQFF.

The gene calls are TRBV20-1 and TRBJ1-3, with a weak D call TRBD1 (6 bases). With 3 bases removed from V and 3 bases from J, the gap between germline ends came to 6 bases. CDR1 is DFQATT, CDR2 SNEGSKA, per germline (reference sequence). The CDR3 covers 12 residues. This chain's CDR3 is CSASRGGNTIYF. CDR3 nucleotide sequence: TGCAGTGCTAGCAGGGGTGGAAACACCATATATTTT.

This clonotype was counted once. This rearrangement joins TRBV6-2 or TRBV6-3 to TRBJ2-5; 8 bases line up with TRBD2. The CDR3 totals 17 residues. Losses at the gene ends were 1 base for V and 1 base for J; bases not matched to a gene: 8. CDR1 MNHEY and CDR2 SVGEGT come from the germline V gene. Here the CDR3 DNA reads TGTGCCAGCAGTTACTTGTTAGCGGGACCCGTCCAAGAGACCCAGTACTTC. It translates to CASSYLLAGPVQETQYF.

This clonotype appeared many times. Its ends do not fully match the called genes, so a read error is possible. This sequence joins TRBV28 and TRBJ1-2, with D maybe TRBD1 (6 bases). Germline V gene lookup returns CDR1 MDHEN and CDR2 SYDVKM. This CDR3 is 16 amino acids long. CDR3 DNA: TGTGCCAGCAGTTCCTCCGGGGACACGAACCTTTATGACTACACCTTC. It encodes CASSSSGDTNLYDYTF.

This clonotype was found many times. The rearrangement links TRBV27 to TRBJ2-3, with 12 bases that match TRBD2. This CDR3 has 15 residues. Germline CDR1 MNHEY, CDR2 SMNVEV (reference sequence). With V trimmed by 11 bases and J by 7 bases, 13 bases remained unmatched. The CDR3 nucleotides are TGTGCCCGGCGTCTAGCGGGAGGGACCACTCATACGCAGTATTTT. It is translated as CARRLAGGTTHTQYF.

This clonotype was picked up many times. V and J are TRBV2 and TRBJ2-1; a possible D gene is TRBD1 (5 bases). The V gene's germline CDR1 is SNHLY and CDR2 FYNNEI. The ends were cut back, 2 bases at V and 3 bases at J, with 11 bases in the middle. CDR3 length: 15 amino acids. The CDR3 here is CASSERSDNYNEQFF. CDR3 bases: TGTGCCAGCAGTGAAAGGTCGGACAACTACAATGAGCAGTTCTTC.

The J gene is TRBJ2-1, the V gene TRBV13; D may correspond to TRBD1 or TRBD2 (5 bases each). The V gene lost 6 bases and the J gene lost 0 bases, with 12 bases spanning the gap. The CDR3 is made up of 15 amino acids. CDR1 and CDR2 from the germline V gene are PRHDT and FYEKMQ (reference sequence). The CDR3 DNA reads as TGTGCCAGCAGGCCCGGGACGAACTCCTACAATGAGCAGTTCTTC. Its protein product is CASRPGTNSYNEQFF. The whole variable domain, filled in from reference TRBV13 and TRBJ2-1, reads AAGVIQSPRHLIKEKRETATLKCYPIPRHDTVYWYQQGPGQDPQFLISFYEKMQSDKGSIPDRFSAQQFSDYHSELNMSSLELGDSALYFCASRPGTNSYNEQFFGPGTRLTVL.

The CDR3 here is CASSECVRATGTQVGSYEQYF. DNA of the CDR3: TGCGCCAGCAGTGAATGTGTTCGGGCAACCGGGACACAGGTCGGTTCCTACGAGCAGTACTTC. The V and J genes are TRBV10-1 and TRBJ2-7; D perhaps matches TRBD1 (6 bases). The CDR3 runs 21 residues. The V end was cut by 3 bases, the J end by 1 base, with 31 bases between. Germline-derived CDR1 and CDR2 are WNHNN and SYGVQD (reference sequence).

This clonotype was seen repeatedly, ten times or more. The chain recombines TRBV7-8 with TRBJ2-7, with D possibly being TRBD1 or TRBD2 (5 bases each). The CDR3 runs to 17 residues. The germline V and J ends were trimmed by 1 base and 5 bases, with 21 bases remaining between them. CDR1 and CDR2 from the germline V gene are SGHVS and FQNEAQ. The CDR3 DNA reads TGTGCCAGCAGCTTAGACTACGCCGGGGCTGGCTCAGACGAGCAGTACTTC. It encodes CASSLDYAGAGSDEQYF.

The genes are TRBV7-2 and TRBJ2-1, with TRBD2 identical over 10 bases. The germline CDR1 and CDR2 sequences are SGHTA and FQGNSA. V trimming: 1 base; J trimming: 9 bases; junction bases outside the gene matches: 6. This CDR3 comprises 15 residues. CDR3: CASSLVWTSGLEQFF. The DNA of the CDR3 is TGTGCCAGCAGCTTAGTGTGGACTAGCGGCCTTGAGCAGTTCTTC.